This is a list of T cell receptor beta chains from one sample in a study of CD8+ T cells in alopecia areata. Assay used: immunoSEQ multiplex PCR; TCRdb lists only in-frame clones, some missing. Seen here are 200,000 to 250,000 clones, about three fifths observed once, and the top ten hold roughly 1.5%. The material sequenced was CD4+ T cells sorted from blood, taken at week 4, from a patient treated with tofacitinib. These TCRs come from a human donor with alopecia areata. CDR3s include the opening cysteine and the closing phenylalanine or tryptophan. A D gene is named only where the DNA matches it firmly. The listing skips clone size in some rows; elsewhere it reads once, few, many or a size class.

J gene: TRBJ2-5
D gene: -
V gene: TRBV9
clone size: -
CDR3 DNA: TGTGCCAGCAGCGTAGGGGGTAGCGCTGAGACCCAGTACTTC
CDR3 protein: CASSVGGSAETQYF

J gene: TRBJ2-7
D gene: -
V gene: TRBV29-1
clone size: -
CDR3 DNA: TGCAGCGTTGAGGATAGGCCCTCCTACGAGCAGTACTTC
CDR3 protein: CSVEDRPSYEQYF

J gene: TRBJ2-5
D gene: -
V gene: TRBV29-1
clone size: -
CDR3 DNA: TGCAGCGTTGAAGTAACGGGTGGGGAGACCCAGTACTTC
CDR3 protein: CSVEVTGGETQYF

J gene: TRBJ1-1
D gene: -
V gene: TRBV30
clone size: once
CDR3 DNA: TGTGCCTGGACAAGGTCGGTGAACACTGAAGCTTTCTTT
CDR3 protein: CAWTRSVNTEAFF

J gene: TRBJ2-3
D gene: -
V gene: TRBV27
clone size: once
CDR3 DNA: TGTGCCAGCATGTCGCGAGATACGCAGTATTTT
CDR3 protein: CASMSRDTQYF

J gene: TRBJ2-3
D gene: TRBD1
V gene: TRBV5-4
clone size: -
CDR3 DNA: TGTGCCAGCAGCACAGCAGGGGGCGCCAGGACAGATACGCAGTATTTT
CDR3 protein: CASSTAGGARTDTQYF

J gene: TRBJ2-3
D gene: -
V gene: TRBV29-1
clone size: -
CDR3 DNA: TGCAGCGCCGCTCGACTACTTTTCAGCACAGATACGCAGTATTTT
CDR3 protein: CSAARLLFSTDTQYF

J gene: TRBJ2-3
D gene: -
V gene: TRBV5-6
clone size: -
CDR3 DNA: TGTGCCAGCAGCTTGTGGCCAGATACGCAGTATTTT
CDR3 protein: CASSLWPDTQYF

J gene: TRBJ2-7
D gene: -
V gene: TRBV5-1
clone size: -
CDR3 DNA: TGCGCCAGCAGCCCCCAACTGGGGTCTTCGGCTACCGAGCAGTACTTC
CDR3 protein: CASSPQLGSSATEQYF

J gene: TRBJ2-3
D gene: -
V gene: TRBV7-2
clone size: -
CDR3 DNA: TGTGCCAGCAGCTTAGGACCCCGAACGACAGATACGCAGTATTTT
CDR3 protein: CASSLGPRTTDTQYF

J gene: TRBJ1-6
D gene: -
V gene: TRBV27
clone size: -
CDR3 DNA: TGTGCCAGCAGTTTATGGGGGGTTAGCTCCTATAATTCACCCCTCCACTTT
CDR3 protein: CASSLWGVSSYNSPLHF

J gene: TRBJ2-1
D gene: TRBD1
V gene: TRBV18
clone size: -
CDR3 DNA: TGTGCCAGCTCAACGGACAGGGCAGGGCAGTTCTTC
CDR3 protein: CASSTDRAGQFF

J gene: TRBJ1-3
D gene: TRBD1
V gene: TRBV7-6
clone size: -
CDR3 DNA: TGTGCCAGCAGCCGGCAAGGGGGCCCGGGAAACACCATATATTTT
CDR3 protein: CASSRQGGPGNTIYF

J gene: TRBJ2-6
D gene: -
V gene: TRBV5-1
clone size: -
CDR3 DNA: TGCGCCAGCAGCTTGCAGCGGGCTTCCTCTGGGGCCAACGTCCTGACTTTC
CDR3 protein: CASSLQRASSGANVLTF

J gene: TRBJ2-2
D gene: TRBD2
V gene: TRBV5-1
clone size: many
CDR3 DNA: TGCGCCAGCAGCACAGGACTAGCGGGGGGTCCGAACACGAACACCGGGGAGCTGTTTTTT
CDR3 protein: CASSTGLAGGPNTNTGELFF

J gene: TRBJ2-4
D gene: -
V gene: TRBV10-3
clone size: few
CDR3 DNA: TGTGCCATCAGTCATCCCCCTGAAAACATTCAGTACTTC
CDR3 protein: CAISHPPENIQYF

J gene: TRBJ2-3
D gene: -
V gene: TRBV29-1
clone size: -
CDR3 DNA: TGCAGCGCCATTCACTCGGTTTGGGATACGCAGTATTTT
CDR3 protein: CSAIHSVWDTQYF

J gene: TRBJ1-5
D gene: TRBD1
V gene: TRBV10-2
clone size: -
CDR3 DNA: TGCGCCAGCCTAGACAGGGTCGACCAGCCCCAGCATTTT
CDR3 protein: CASLDRVDQPQHF

J gene: TRBJ1-2
D gene: -
V gene: TRBV7-2
clone size: -
CDR3 DNA: TGTGCCAGCAACAGCTTCGTCCAGGGATTGGACTATGGCTACACCTTC
CDR3 protein: CASNSFVQGLDYGYTF